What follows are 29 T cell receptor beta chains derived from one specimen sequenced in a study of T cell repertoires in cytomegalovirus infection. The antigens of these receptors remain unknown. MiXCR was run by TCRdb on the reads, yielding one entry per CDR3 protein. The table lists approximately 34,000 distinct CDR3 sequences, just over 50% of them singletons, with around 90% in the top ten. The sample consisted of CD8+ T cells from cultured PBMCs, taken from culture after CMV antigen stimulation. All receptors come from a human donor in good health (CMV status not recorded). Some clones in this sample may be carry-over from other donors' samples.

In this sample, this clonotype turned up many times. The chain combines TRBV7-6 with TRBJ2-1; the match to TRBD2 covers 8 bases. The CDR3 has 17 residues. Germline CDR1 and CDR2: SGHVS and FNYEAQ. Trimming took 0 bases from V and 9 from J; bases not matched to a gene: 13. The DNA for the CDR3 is TGTGCCAGCAGCTTAGCGTCCGGGACTAGGATTTTAGGTGAGCAGTTCTTC. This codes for CASSLASGTRILGEQFF.

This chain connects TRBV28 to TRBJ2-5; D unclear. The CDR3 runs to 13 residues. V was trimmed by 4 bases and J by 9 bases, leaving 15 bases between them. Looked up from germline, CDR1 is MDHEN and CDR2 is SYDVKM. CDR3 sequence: CASSSTWPWAQYF. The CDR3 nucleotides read TGTGCCAGCAGTTCAACCTGGCCTTGGGCCCAGTACTTC.

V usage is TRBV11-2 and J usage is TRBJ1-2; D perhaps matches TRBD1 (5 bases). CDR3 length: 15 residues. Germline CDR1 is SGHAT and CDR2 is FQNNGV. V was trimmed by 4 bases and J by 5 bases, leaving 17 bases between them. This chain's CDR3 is CASSSLQGTRYGYTF. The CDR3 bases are TGTGCCAGCAGCTCACTACAAGGGACCAGATATGGCTACACCTTC.

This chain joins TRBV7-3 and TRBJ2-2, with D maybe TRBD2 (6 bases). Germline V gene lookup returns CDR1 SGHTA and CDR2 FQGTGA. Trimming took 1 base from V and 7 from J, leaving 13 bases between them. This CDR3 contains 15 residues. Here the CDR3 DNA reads TGTGCCAGCAGCTTAATCGGGAGTGGAGGCGGGGAGCTGTTTTTT. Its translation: CASSLIGSGGGELFF.

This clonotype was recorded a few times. CDR3 nucleotides: TGCGCCAGCAGCCCCCGACATGCGAGCTCCTACGAGCAGTACTTC. It is translated as CASSPRHASSYEQYF. This chain connects TRBV4-1 to TRBJ2-7; D remains unclear. Trimming took off 4 bases at V and 0 bases at J, with 13 bases between the two ends. CDR1 and CDR2 (germline): MGHRA, YSYEKL. The CDR3 is made up of 15 amino acids.

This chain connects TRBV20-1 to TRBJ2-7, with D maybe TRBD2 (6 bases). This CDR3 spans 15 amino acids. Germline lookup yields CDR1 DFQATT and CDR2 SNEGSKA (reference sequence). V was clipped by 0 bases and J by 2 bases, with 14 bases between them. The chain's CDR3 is CSARDKAGSPYEQYF. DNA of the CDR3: TGCAGTGCTAGAGATAAGGCGGGGTCCCCCTACGAGCAGTACTTC.

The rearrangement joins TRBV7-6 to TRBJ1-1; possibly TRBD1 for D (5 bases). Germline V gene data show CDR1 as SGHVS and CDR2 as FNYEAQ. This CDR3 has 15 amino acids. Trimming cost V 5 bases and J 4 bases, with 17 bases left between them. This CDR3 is CASSLTGFSGTEAFF. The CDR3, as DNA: TGTGCCAGCAGCCTCACAGGCTTCTCAGGCACTGAAGCTTTCTTT.

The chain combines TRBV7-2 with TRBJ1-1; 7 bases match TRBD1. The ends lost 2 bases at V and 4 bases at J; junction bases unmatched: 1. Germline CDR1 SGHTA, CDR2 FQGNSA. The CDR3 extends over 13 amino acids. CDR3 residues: CASSLNRGTEAFF. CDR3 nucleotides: TGTGCCAGCAGCTTAAACAGGGGCACTGAAGCTTTCTTT.

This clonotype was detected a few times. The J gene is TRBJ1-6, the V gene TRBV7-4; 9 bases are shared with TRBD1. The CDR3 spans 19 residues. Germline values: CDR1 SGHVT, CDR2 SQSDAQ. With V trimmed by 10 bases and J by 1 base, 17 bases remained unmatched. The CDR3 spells CATITLTGGENSYNSPLHF. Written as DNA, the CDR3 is TGTGCCACCATCACATTGACAGGGGGGGAAAATTCCTATAATTCACCCCTCCACTTT.

The CDR3 loop is CASSLGSEQFF. In DNA form, the CDR3 reads TGTGCCAGCAGTTTAGGGAGTGAGCAGTTCTTC. The chain has TRBV12-3 or TRBV12-4 and TRBJ2-1, with D hard to call. The CDR3 runs to 11 residues. Trimming stripped 1 base from V and 9 bases from J, with 4 bases between.

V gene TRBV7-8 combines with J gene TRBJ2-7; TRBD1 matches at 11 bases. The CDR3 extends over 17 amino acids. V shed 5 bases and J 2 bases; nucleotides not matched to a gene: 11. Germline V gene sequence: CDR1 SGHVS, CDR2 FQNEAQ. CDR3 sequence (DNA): TGTGCCAGCAGCCCCAAACCCGGACAGGGGGCGGCCTACGAGCAGTACTTC. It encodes CASSPKPGQGAAYEQYF. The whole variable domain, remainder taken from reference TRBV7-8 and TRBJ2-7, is GAGVSQSPRYKVAKRGQDVALRCDPISGHVSLFWYQQALGQGPEFLTYFQNEAQLDKSGLPSDRFFAERPEGSVSTLKIQRTQQEDSAVYLCASSPKPGQGAAYEQYFGPGTRLTVT.

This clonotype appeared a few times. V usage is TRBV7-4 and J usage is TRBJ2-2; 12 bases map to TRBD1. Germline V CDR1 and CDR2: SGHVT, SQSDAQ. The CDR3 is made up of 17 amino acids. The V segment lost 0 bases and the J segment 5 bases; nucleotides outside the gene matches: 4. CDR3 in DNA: TGTGCCAGCAGCTTAGCGCCGGGACAGGGGGCAACCGGGGAGCTGTTTTTT. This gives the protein CASSLAPGQGATGELFF. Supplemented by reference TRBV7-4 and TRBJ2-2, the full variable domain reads GAGVSQSPRYKVAKRGRDVALRCDSISGHVTLYWYRQTLGQGSEVLTYSQSDAQRDKSGRPSGRFSAERPERSVSTLKIQRTEQGDSAVYLCASSLAPGQGATGELFFGEGSRLTVL.

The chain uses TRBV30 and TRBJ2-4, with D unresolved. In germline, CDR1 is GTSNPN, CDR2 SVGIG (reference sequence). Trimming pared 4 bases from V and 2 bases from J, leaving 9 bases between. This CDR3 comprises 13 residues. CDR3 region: CAWNHYTKNIQYF. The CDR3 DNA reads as TGTGCCTGGAATCACTACACCAAAAACATTCAGTACTTC.

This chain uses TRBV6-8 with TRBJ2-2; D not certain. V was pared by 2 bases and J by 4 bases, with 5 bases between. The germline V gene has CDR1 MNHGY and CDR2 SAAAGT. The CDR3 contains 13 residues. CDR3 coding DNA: TGTGCCAGCAGTTACGGCACCACCGGGGAGCTGTTTTTT. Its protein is CASSYGTTGELFF.

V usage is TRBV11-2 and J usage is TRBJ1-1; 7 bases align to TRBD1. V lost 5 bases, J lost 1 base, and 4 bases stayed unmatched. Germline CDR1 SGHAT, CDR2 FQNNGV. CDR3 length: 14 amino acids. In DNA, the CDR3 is TGTGCCAGCAGCGTGGGACAGACGAACACTGAAGCTTTCTTT. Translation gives CASSVGQTNTEAFF. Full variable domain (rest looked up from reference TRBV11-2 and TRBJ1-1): EAGVAQSPRYKIIEKRQSVAFWCNPISGHATLYWYQQILGQGPKLLIQFQNNGVVDDSQLPKDRFSAERLKGVDSTLKIQPAKLEDSAVYLCASSVGQTNTEAFFGQGTRLTVV.

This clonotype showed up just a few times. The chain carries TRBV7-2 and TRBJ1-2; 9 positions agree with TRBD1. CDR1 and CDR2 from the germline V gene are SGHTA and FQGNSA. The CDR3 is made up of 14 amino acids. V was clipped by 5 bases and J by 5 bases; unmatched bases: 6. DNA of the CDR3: TGTGCCAGCAGCCCCGGGACAGGGCGGTATGGCTACACCTTC. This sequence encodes CASSPGTGRYGYTF.

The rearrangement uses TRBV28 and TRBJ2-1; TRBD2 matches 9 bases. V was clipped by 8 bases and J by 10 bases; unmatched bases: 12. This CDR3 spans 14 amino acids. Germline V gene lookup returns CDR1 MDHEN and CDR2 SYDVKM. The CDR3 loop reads CASAILTLAGEQFF. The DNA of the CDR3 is TGTGCCAGCGCCATCTTAACCCTAGCGGGGGAGCAGTTCTTC. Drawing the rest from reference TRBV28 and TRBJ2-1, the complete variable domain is DVKVTQSSRYLVKRTGEKVFLECVQDMDHENMFWYRQDPGLGLRLIYFSYDVKMKEKGDIPEGYSVSREKKERFSLILESASTNQTSMYLCASAILTLAGEQFFGPGTRLTVL.

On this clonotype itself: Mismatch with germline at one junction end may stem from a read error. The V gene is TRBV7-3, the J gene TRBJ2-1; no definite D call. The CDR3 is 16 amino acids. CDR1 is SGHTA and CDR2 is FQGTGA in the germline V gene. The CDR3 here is CSSSLILVSSYNEQFF. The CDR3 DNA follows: TGTTCCAGCAGCTTAATCTTGGTCAGCTCCTACAATGAGCAGTTCTTC.

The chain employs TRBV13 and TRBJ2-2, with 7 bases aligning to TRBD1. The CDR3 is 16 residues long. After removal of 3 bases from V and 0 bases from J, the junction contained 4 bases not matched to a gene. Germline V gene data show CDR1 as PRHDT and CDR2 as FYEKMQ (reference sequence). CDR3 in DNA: TGTGCCAGCAGCTTCACAACAGGGGCGAACACCGGGGAGCTGTTTTTT. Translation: CASSFTTGANTGELFF.

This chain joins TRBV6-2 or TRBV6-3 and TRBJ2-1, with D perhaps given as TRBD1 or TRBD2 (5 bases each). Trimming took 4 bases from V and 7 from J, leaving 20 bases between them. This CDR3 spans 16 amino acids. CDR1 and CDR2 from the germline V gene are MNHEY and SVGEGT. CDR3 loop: CASSSVEGPSRNEQFF. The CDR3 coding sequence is TGTGCCAGCAGTTCCGTTGAGGGGCCCTCCAGGAATGAGCAGTTCTTC.

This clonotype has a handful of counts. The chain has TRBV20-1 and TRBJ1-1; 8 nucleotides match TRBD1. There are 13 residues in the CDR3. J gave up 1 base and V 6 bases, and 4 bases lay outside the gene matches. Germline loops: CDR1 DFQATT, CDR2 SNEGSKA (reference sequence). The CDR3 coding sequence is TGCAGTGCCCCGGGACAGGAGAACACTGAAGCTTTCTTT. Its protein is CSAPGQENTEAFF.

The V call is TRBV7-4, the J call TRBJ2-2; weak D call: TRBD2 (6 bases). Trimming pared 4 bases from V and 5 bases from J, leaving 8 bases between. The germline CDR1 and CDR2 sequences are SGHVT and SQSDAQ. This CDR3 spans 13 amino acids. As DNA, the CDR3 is TGTGCCAGCAGCTCGGGAGCGACCGGGGAGCTGTTTTTT. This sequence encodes CASSSGATGELFF.

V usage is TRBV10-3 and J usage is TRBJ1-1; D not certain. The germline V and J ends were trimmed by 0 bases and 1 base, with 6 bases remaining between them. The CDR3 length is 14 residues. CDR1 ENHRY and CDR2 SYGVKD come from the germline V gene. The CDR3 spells CAISESTPNTEAFF. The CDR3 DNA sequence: TGTGCCATCAGTGAGTCGACGCCGAACACTGAAGCTTTCTTT.

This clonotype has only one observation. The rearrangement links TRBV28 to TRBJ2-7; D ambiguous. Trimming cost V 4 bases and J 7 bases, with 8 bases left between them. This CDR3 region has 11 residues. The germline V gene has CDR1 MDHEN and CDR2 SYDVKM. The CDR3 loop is CASSSSREQYF. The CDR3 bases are TGTGCCAGCAGTTCTTCCAGGGAGCAGTACTTC.

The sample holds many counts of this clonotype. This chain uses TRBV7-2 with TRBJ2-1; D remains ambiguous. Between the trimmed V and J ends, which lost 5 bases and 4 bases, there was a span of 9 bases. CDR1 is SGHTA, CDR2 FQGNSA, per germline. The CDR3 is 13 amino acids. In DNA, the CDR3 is TGTGCCAGCAGCCCCCCCGCGTACAATGAGCAGTTCTTC. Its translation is CASSPPAYNEQFF.

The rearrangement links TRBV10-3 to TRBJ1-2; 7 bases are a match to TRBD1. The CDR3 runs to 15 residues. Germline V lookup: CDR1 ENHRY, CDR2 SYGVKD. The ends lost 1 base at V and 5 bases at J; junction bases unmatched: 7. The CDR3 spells CAISEWGTETYGYTF. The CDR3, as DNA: TGTGCCATCAGTGAGTGGGGGACAGAAACTTATGGCTACACCTTC.

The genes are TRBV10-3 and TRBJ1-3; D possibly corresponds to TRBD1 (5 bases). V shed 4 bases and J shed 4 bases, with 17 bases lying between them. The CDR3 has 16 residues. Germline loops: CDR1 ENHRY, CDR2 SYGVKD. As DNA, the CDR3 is TGTGCCATCAGTGGCCGACCGGGGCTGAACGGAAACACCATATATTTT. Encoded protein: CAISGRPGLNGNTIYF.

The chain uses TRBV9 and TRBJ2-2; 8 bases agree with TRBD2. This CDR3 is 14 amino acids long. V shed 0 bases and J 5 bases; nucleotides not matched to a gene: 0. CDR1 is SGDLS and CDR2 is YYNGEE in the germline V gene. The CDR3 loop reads CASSVGGGTGELFF. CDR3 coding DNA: TGTGCCAGCAGCGTAGGCGGGGGGACCGGGGAGCTGTTTTTT.

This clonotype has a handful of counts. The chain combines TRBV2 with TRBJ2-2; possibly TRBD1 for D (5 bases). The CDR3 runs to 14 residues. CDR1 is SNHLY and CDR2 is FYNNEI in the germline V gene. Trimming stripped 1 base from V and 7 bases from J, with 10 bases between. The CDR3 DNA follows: TGTGCCAGCAGTGAAGGGCAGGGAAACGGGGAGCTGTTTTTT. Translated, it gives CASSEGQGNGELFF.